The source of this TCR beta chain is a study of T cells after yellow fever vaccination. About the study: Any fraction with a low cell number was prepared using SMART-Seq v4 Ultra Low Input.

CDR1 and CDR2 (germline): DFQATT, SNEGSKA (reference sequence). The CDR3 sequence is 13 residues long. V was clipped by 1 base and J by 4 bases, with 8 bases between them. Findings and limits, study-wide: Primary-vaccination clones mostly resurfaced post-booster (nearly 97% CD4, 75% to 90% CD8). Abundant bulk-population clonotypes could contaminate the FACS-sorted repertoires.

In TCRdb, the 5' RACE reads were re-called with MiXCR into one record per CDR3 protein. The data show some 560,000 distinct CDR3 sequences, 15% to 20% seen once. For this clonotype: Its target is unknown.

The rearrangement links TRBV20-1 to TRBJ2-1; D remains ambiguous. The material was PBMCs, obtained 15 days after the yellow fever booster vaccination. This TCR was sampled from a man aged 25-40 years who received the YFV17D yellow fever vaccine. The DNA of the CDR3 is TGCAGTGCTAGAGTCGGGCGGTACAATGAGCAGTTCTTC. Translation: CSARVGRYNEQFF.